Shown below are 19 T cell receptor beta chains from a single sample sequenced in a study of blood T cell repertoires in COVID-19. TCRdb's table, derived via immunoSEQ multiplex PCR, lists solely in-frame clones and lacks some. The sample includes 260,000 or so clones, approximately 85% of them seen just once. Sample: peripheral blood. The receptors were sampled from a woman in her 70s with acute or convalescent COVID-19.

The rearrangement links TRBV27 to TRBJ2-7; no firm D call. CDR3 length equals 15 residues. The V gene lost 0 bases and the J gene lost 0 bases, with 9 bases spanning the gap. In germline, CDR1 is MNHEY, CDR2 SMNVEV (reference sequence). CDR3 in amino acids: CASSLSPRFSYEQYF. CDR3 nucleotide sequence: TGTGCCAGCAGTTTATCCCCCAGATTCTCCTACGAGCAGTACTTC.

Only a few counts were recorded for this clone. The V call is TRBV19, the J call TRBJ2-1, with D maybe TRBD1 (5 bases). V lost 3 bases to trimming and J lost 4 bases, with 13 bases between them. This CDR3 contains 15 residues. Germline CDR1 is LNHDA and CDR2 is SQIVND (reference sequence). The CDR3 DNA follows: TGTGCCAGTAGTATCTGGGGCGTTGGGTACAATGAGCAGTTCTTC. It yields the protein CASSIWGVGYNEQFF.

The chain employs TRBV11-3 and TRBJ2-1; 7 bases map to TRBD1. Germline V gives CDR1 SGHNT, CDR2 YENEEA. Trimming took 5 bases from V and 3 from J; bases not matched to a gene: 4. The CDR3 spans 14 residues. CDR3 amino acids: CASSVQGHYNEQFF. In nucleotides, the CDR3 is TGTGCCAGCAGCGTACAGGGGCACTACAATGAGCAGTTCTTC.

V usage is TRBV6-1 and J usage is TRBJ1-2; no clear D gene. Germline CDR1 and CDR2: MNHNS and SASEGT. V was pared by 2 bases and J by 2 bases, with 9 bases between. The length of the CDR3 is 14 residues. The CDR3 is CASSELAGNYGYTF. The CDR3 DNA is TGTGCCAGCAGTGAATTAGCCGGCAACTATGGCTACACCTTC.

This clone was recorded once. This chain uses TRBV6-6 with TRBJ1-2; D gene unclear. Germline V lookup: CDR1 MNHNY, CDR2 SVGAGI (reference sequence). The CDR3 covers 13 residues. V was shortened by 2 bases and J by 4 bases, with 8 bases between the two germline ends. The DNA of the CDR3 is TGTGCCAGCAGTTACGCCGCGGGCTATGGCTACACCTTC. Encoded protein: CASSYAAGYGYTF.

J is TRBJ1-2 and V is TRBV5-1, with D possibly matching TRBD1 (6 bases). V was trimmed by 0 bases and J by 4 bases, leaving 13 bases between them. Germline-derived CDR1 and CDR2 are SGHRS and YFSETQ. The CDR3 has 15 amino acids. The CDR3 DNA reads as TGCGCCAGCAGCTTGGACCCCGGGACAATCTATGGCTACACCTTC. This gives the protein CASSLDPGTIYGYTF.

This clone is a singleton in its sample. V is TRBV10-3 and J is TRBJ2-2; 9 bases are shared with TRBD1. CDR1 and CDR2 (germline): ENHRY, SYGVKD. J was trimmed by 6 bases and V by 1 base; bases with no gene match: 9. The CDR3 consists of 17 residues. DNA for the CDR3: TGTGCCATCAGTGAGTTGGAGGGACAGGGTGTCTCCGGGGAGCTGTTTTTT. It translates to CAISELEGQGVSGELFF.

In nucleotides, the CDR3 is TGTGCCAGCAGTGAAGGAGCTCAGCCCCAGCATTTT. It translates to CASSEGAQPQHF. V gene TRBV6-1 combines with J gene TRBJ1-5; D is unresolved. The ends were cut back, 1 base at V and 6 bases at J, with 4 bases in the middle. CDR3 length equals 12 residues. Germline V gene sequence: CDR1 MNHNS, CDR2 SASEGT.

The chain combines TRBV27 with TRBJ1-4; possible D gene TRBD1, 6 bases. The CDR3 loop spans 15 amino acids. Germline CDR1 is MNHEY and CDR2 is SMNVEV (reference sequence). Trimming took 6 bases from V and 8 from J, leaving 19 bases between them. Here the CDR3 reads CASSLAGGLREKLFF. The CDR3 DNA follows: TGTGCCAGCAGCCTCGCGGGGGGGCTAAGAGAAAAACTGTTTTTT.

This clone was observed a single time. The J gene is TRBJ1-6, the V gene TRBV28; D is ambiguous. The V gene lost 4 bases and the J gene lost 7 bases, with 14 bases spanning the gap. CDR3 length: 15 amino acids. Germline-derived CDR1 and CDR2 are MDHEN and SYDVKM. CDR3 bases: TGTGCCAGCAGTTACTCGAACAGCAACAATTCACCCCTCCACTTT. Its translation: CASSYSNSNNSPLHF.

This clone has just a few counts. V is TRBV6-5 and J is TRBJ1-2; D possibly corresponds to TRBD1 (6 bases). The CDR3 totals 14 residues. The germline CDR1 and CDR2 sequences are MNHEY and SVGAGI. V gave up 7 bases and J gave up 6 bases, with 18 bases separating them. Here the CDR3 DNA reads TGTGCCAGCACCAAAACCGGGACAATGAATGGCTACACCTTC. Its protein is CASTKTGTMNGYTF.

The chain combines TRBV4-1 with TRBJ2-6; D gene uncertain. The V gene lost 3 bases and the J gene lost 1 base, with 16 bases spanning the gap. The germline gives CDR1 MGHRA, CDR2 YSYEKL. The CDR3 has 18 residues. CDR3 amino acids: CASSQGLLRMSGANVLTF. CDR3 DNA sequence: TGCGCCAGCAGCCAGGGCCTTCTCCGGATGTCTGGGGCCAACGTCCTGACTTTC.

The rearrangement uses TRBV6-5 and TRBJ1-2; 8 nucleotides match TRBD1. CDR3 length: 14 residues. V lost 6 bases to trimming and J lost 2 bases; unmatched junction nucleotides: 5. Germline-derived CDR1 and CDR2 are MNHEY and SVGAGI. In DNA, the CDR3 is TGTGCCAGCAGCCAAAACAGGGGGAACTATGGCTACACCTTC. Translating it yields CASSQNRGNYGYTF.

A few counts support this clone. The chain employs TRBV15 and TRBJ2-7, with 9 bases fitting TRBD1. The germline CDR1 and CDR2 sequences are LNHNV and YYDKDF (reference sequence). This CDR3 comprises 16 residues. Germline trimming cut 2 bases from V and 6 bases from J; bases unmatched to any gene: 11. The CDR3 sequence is CATSRNLGQGLGEQYF. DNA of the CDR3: TGTGCCACCAGCAGAAACTTAGGACAGGGGTTAGGCGAGCAGTACTTC.

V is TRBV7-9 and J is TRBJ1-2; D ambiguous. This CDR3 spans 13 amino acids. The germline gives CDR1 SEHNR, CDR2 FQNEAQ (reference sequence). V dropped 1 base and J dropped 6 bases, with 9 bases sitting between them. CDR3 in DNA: TGTGCCAGCAGCTTAGATCCGGTTGATGGCTACACCTTC. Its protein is CASSLDPVDGYTF. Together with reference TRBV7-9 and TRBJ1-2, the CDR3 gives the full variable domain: DTGVSQNPRHKITKRGQNVTFRCDPISEHNRLYWYRQTLGQGPEFLTYFQNEAQLEKSRLLSDRFSAERPKGSFSTLEIQRTEQGDSAMYLCASSLDPVDGYTFGSGTRLTVV.

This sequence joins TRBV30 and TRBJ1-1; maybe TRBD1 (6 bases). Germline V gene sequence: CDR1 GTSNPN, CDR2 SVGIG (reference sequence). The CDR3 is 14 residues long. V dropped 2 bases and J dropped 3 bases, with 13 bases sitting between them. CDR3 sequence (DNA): TGTGCCTGGAGTCCCTTGGACAGATACACTGAAGCTTTCTTT. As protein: CAWSPLDRYTEAFF.

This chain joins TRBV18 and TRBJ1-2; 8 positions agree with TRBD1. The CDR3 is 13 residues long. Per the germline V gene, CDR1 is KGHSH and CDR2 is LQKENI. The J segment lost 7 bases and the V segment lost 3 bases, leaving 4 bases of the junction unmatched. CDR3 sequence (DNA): TGTGCCAGCTCACCGGACAGGGTATCTGGCTACACCTTC. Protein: CASSPDRVSGYTF.

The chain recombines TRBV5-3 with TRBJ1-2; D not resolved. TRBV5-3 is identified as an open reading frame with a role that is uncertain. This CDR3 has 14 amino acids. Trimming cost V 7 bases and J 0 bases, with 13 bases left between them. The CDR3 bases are TGTGCCAGATTGGTGGAGCTCGCTAACTATGGCTACACCTTC. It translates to CARLVELANYGYTF.

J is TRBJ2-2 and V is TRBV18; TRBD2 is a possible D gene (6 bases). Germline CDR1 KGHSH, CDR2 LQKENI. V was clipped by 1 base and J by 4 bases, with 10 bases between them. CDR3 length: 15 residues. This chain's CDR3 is CASSPQGGVTGELFF. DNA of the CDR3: TGTGCCAGCTCACCACAGGGAGGAGTCACCGGGGAGCTGTTTTTT.